This T cell receptor beta chain comes out of a study of blood T cell repertoires in COVID-19. Background on the study: Sites across the United States, Italy and Spain contributed samples from acute and convalescent COVID-19. PBMCs, B-cell-depleted T cells, or T cells were the source of the cDNA or gDNA that made up the material.

The CDR3 spans 13 residues. The germline V gene has CDR1 LNHDA and CDR2 SQIVND (reference sequence). The ends lost 4 bases at V and 13 bases at J; junction bases unmatched: 10. This clone was seen more than once but under ten times. The assay was immunoSEQ multiplex PCR, and TCRdb's table has in-frame clones only and misses some. The table includes roughly 100,000 clones, about 64% detected once. This clonotype was obtained from a human donor with acute or convalescent COVID-19. The donor label of this sample is uncertain. This sequence joins TRBV19 and TRBJ2-1, with TRBD1 matching over 7 bases. The sequencing sample was made of peripheral blood. CDR3: CASSTDRTGTQFF. For the CDR3, the DNA is TGTGCCAGTAGTACCGATCGGACAGGAACTCAGTTCTTC.